This T cell receptor beta chain was captured by sequencing in a study of vaccination effects on CD4 cells after COVID-19. For the study at large: Sequencing was preceded by expansion of antigen-specific CD4+ T cells with viral peptide pools in the ViraFEST assay. In culture with 10 IU/ml IL-2 and 9 to 10 ug/ml peptides, PBMC were grown at roughly 2 million per well. Study-level results: The study got few convalescent patients and did not collect any early post-infection timepoints.

To note about this clone: Its antigen remains unknown.

The authors isolated CD4+ T cells after less than eleven days of culture. The vaccine given was either BNT162b2 or mRNA-1273, in two doses. The authors exchanged half the medium for IL-2 medium on days 3 and 7. V was clipped by 1 base and J by 6 bases; unmatched bases: 14. Germline V CDR1 and CDR2: LGHDT, YNNKEL (reference sequence). This CDR3 has 17 amino acids. Profiled with immunoSEQ multiplex PCR; TCRdb holds only in-frame clones, not every one. In the table there are about 45,000 clones, 55% to 75% of which are singletons. This chain links TRBV3-1 (or the pseudogene TRBV3-2) with TRBJ1-1; 7 bases are a match to TRBD1. This TCR was sampled from a human donor who received a COVID-19 vaccine. Specimen: CD4+ T cells from PBMCs cultured without peptide, collected after COVID-19 vaccination. The CDR3 nucleotides read TGTGCCAGCAGCCAAGGACTGGGCGGGACAGCCCCTCCTGAAGCTTTCTTT. Its protein product is CASSQGLGGTAPPEAFF.